Listed below are T cell receptor beta chains from one sample, sequenced in a study of T cell responses to AZD1222 COVID-19 vaccine. Produced via immunoSEQ multiplex PCR; TCRdb's table is partial and in-frame only. The sample holds 110,000 or so clones, 87% seen once. The source was peripheral blood, collected on day 0 of AZD1222 vaccination. The receptors were gathered from an adult in good health. Each CDR3 is given with its conserved first and last residue. The order of the fields is CDR3 protein, CDR3 DNA, V gene, CDR3 length, D gene, clone size, J gene. D genes are given only for firm matches. Not all rows give a size; the values are once, few, many and, for expanded clones, a class.

CASSPLPGMDNQPQHF,TGTGCCAGCAGTCCCCTCCCAGGGATGGACAATCAGCCCCAGCATTTT,TRBV27,16,NA,NA,TRBJ1-5
CADGYENTIYF,TGTGCGGATGGTTATGAAAACACCATATATTTT,TRBV6-5,11,NA,once,TRBJ1-3
CASSESGYYGYTF,TGTGCCAGCTCGGAGTCAGGGTACTATGGCTACACCTTC,TRBV27,13,NA,few,TRBJ1-2
CAISEGGSGDYNEQFF,TGTGCCATCAGTGAAGGTGGGAGTGGGGACTACAATGAGCAGTTCTTC,TRBV10-3,16,NA,NA,TRBJ2-1
CASSHLDDRGLSGYTF,TGTGCCAGCAGTCACCTCGATGACAGGGGGCTAAGTGGCTACACCTTC,TRBV28,16,TRBD1,NA,TRBJ1-2
CASSDSSSGANVLTF,TGTGCCAGCAGTGACTCTAGCTCTGGGGCCAACGTCCTGACTTTC,TRBV6-4,15,NA,NA,TRBJ2-6
CSVPRLAGGWETQYF,TGCAGCGTGCCCAGACTAGCGGGAGGTTGGGAGACCCAGTACTTC,TRBV29-1,15,TRBD2,NA,TRBJ2-5
CASSSSGNRNEQFF,TGTGCCAGCAGCTCTAGCGGGAACAGGAATGAGCAGTTCTTC,TRBV11-2,14,TRBD2,NA,TRBJ2-1
CASSSKVGQGGYTF,TGTGCCAGCAGTTCCAAAGTCGGACAGGGAGGCTACACCTTC,TRBV27,14,TRBD1,NA,TRBJ1-2
CASSQGDRTDYGYTF,TGCGCCAGCAGCCAAGGAGATAGGACAGATTATGGCTACACCTTC,TRBV4-1,15,NA,NA,TRBJ1-2
CASSPASTLTETQYF,TGTGCCAGCAGCCCAGCCTCTACGTTAACGGAGACCCAGTACTTC,TRBV27,15,NA,NA,TRBJ2-5
CASANRANTGELFF,TGTGCCAGCGCCAACAGGGCAAACACCGGGGAGCTGTTTTTT,TRBV19,14,NA,few,TRBJ2-2
CASSAGTGAGEKLFF,TGTGCCAGCAGCGCCGGGACAGGGGCAGGGGAAAAACTGTTTTTT,TRBV7-7,15,TRBD1,NA,TRBJ1-4
CASRVGTTGELFF,TGCGCCAGCAGGGTGGGGACTACCGGGGAGCTGTTTTTT,TRBV5-1,13,NA,NA,TRBJ2-2
CASRRFRDSGNTIYF,TGTGCCAGCAGACGGTTCAGGGACTCTGGAAACACCATATATTTT,TRBV3-1/TRBV3-2,15,NA,NA,TRBJ1-3
CATSDPSLQDSSGTQYF,TGTGCCACCAGTGATCCATCCCTGCAAGACAGTTCTGGGACCCAGTACTTC,TRBV24-1,17,NA,NA,TRBJ2-5
CASSQGGGRAFF,TGCGCCAGCAGCCAAGGTGGGGGGAGGGCTTTCTTT,TRBV4-3,12,NA,NA,TRBJ1-1
CASRLGQNTGELFF,TGTGCCAGCAGACTGGGACAGAACACCGGGGAGCTGTTTTTT,TRBV27,14,NA,NA,TRBJ2-2
CASRARQGGNQPQHF,TGTGCCAGCAGGGCCAGACAGGGTGGCAATCAGCCCCAGCATTTT,TRBV6-5,15,TRBD1,once,TRBJ1-5
CASRGVGNTIYF,TGTGCCAGCAGGGGTGTAGGAAACACCATATATTTT,TRBV9,12,NA,NA,TRBJ1-3
CASSHRLAGRDTGELFF,TGTGCCAGCAGCCACCGACTAGCGGGTCGTGACACCGGGGAGCTGTTTTTT,TRBV14,17,TRBD2,NA,TRBJ2-2
CASSLSGQVSSYEQYF,TGTGCCAGCAGCCTTTCGGGACAGGTGTCCTCCTACGAGCAGTACTTC,TRBV5-4,16,TRBD1,NA,TRBJ2-7
CASSRTSGASTDTQYF,TGTGCCAGTAGTCGGACTAGCGGGGCAAGCACAGATACGCAGTATTTT,TRBV19,16,TRBD2,once,TRBJ2-3
CSASQAAEQFF,TGCAGTGCTAGTCAAGCGGCTGAGCAGTTCTTC,TRBV20-1,11,NA,NA,TRBJ2-1
CASSLAGLSPLHF,TGTGCCAGCAGCTTAGCCGGTTTATCCCCCCTCCACTTT,TRBV7-2,13,NA,NA,TRBJ1-6
CAWSDTGMSNQPQHF,TGTGCCTGGAGTGACACAGGGATGAGCAATCAGCCCCAGCATTTT,TRBV30,15,NA,NA,TRBJ1-5
CASSWGTSGEQFF,TGTGCCAGCAGCTGGGGGACTAGCGGAGAGCAGTTCTTC,TRBV7-3,13,TRBD2,NA,TRBJ2-1
CASSQDSYTGYRVYEQYF,TGTGCCAGCAGCCAAGACTCCTACACAGGGTACAGAGTCTACGAGCAGTACTTC,TRBV4-2,18,NA,NA,TRBJ2-7
CAWTLPPGPANVLTF,TGTGCCTGGACCTTACCACCGGGGCCGGCCAACGTCCTGACTTTC,TRBV30,15,NA,NA,TRBJ2-6
CASSLTGDSNQPQHF,TGCGCCAGCAGCTTGACAGGAGATAGCAATCAGCCCCAGCATTTT,TRBV5-1,15,NA,NA,TRBJ1-5
CASSPDRGAGELFF,TGTGCCAGCTCACCCGACAGGGGGGCCGGGGAGCTGTTTTTT,TRBV18,14,TRBD1,NA,TRBJ2-2
CASSPTGTGADTQYF,TGTGCCAGCAGTCCTACCGGGACAGGGGCCGATACGCAGTATTTT,TRBV6-5,15,TRBD1,once,TRBJ2-3
CASSRQGMDSNQPQHF,TGTGCCAGCTCACGACAGGGAATGGATAGCAATCAGCCCCAGCATTTT,TRBV18,16,TRBD1,NA,TRBJ1-5